The T cell receptor (beta chain) described here comes from a study of T cell repertoires in cytomegalovirus infection. Study details: Recently identified HLA-C-restricted CMV epitopes and well-studied HLA-B-restricted CMV epitopes were used by the study. The public TCR beta signatures pointed to both CMV infection and matching HLA type. Points from the study as a whole: Frequencies of public TCR beta families were cumulated, and this identified carriers of CMV plus the relevant HLA. The ex vivo response showed dominance by HLA-C-restricted CMV-specific TCR beta clonotypes.

Germline-derived CDR1 and CDR2 are DFQATT and SNEGSKA (reference sequence). The CDR3 extends over 14 amino acids. The trim removed 5 bases at V and 5 bases at J, leaving 9 bases unmatched. Comment on this clonotype: Its antigen is not identified.

A single record per CDR3 protein comes from TCRdb applying MiXCR to the reads. The profile shows 640,000 or so distinct CDR3 sequences, about 33% of them singletons. The specimen comprised cultured PBMCs, sampled from culture after CMV antigen stimulation. The chain carries TRBV20-1 and TRBJ2-1; TRBD1 agrees at 7 bases. This sequence originates from a human donor in good health (CMV status not recorded). Some clones in this sample may be carry-over from other donors' samples. The CDR3 loop is CSAQAGTANNEQFF. The DNA for the CDR3 is TGCAGTGCTCAGGCCGGGACAGCCAACAATGAGCAGTTCTTC.